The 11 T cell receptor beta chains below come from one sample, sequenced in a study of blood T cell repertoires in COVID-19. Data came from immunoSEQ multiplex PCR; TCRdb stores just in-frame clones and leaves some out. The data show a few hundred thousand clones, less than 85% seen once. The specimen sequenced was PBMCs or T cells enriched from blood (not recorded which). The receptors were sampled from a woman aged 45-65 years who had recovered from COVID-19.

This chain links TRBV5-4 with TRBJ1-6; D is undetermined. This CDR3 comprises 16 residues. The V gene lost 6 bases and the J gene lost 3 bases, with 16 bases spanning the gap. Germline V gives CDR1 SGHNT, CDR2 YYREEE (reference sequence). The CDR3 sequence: CASTWRSQNYNSPLHF. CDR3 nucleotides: TGTGCCAGCACCTGGAGGTCACAGAACTATAATTCACCCCTCCACTTT.

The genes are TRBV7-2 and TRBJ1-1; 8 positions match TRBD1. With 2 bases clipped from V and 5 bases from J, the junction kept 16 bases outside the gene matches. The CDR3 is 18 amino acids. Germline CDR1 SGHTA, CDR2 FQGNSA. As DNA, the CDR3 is TGTGCCAGCAGCTTAAGCCCGGGTGGCCCAGGGGGCCTTACTGAAGCTTTCTTT. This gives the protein CASSLSPGGPGGLTEAFF.

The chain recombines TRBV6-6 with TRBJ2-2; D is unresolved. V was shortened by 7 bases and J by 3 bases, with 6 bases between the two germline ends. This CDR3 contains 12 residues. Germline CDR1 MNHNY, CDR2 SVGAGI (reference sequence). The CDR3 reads CASNPDTGELFF. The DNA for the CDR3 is TGTGCCAGCAATCCGGACACCGGGGAGCTGTTTTTT.

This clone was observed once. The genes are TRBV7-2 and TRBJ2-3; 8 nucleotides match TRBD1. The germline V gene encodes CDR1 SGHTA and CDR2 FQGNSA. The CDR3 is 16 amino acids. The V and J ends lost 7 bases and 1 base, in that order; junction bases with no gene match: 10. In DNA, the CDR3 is TGTGCCAGCACACAGGGGGTTAACGTTGGCACAGATACGCAGTATTTT. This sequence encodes CASTQGVNVGTDTQYF. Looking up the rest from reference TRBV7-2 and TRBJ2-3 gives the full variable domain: GAGVSQSPSNKVTEKGKDVELRCDPISGHTALYWYRQSLGQGLEFLIYFQGNSAPDKSGLPSDRFSAERTGGSVSTLTIQRTQQEDSAVYLCASTQGVNVGTDTQYFGPGTRLTVL.

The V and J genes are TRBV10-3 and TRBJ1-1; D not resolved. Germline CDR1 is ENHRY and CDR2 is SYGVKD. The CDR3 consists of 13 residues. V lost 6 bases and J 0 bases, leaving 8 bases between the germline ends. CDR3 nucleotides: TGTGCCATCAGAGACACAGTGAACACTGAAGCTTTCTTT. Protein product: CAIRDTVNTEAFF.

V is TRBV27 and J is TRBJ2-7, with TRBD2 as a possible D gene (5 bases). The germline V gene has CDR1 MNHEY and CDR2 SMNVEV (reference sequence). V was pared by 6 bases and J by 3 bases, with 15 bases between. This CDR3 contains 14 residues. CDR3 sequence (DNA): TGTGCCAGCAGGCCGAGGGAAGGGATCTACGAGCAGTACTTC. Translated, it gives CASRPREGIYEQYF.

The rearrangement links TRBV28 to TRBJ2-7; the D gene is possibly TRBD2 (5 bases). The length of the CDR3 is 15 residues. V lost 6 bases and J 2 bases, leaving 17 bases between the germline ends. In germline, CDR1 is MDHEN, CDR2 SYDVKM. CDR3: CASRPPGYFTYEQYF. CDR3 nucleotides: TGTGCCAGCAGACCACCGGGATATTTCACCTACGAGCAGTACTTC. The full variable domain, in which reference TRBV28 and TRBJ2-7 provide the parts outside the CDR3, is DVKVTQSSRYLVKRTGEKVFLECVQDMDHENMFWYRQDPGLGLRLIYFSYDVKMKEKGDIPEGYSVSREKKERFSLILESASTNQTSMYLCASRPPGYFTYEQYFGPGTRLTVT.

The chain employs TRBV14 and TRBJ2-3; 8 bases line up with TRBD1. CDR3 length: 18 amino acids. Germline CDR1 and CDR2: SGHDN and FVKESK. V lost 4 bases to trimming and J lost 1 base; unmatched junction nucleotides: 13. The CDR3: CASSPRQGTWFRTDTQYF. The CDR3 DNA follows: TGTGCCAGCAGCCCCAGACAGGGGACCTGGTTCCGCACAGATACGCAGTATTTT.

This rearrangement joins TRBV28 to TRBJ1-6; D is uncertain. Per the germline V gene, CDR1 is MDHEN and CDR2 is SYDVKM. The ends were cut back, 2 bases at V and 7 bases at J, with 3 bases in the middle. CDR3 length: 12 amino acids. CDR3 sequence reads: CASSLLNSPLHF. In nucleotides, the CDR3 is TGTGCCAGCAGTTTACTGAATTCACCCCTCCACTTT.

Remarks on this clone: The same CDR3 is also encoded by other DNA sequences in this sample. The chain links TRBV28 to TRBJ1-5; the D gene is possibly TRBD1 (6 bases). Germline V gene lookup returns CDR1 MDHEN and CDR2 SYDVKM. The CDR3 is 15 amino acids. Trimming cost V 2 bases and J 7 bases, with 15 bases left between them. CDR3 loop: CASSLGQGFRQPQHF. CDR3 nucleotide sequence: TGTGCCAGCAGTTTAGGTCAGGGGTTCAGACAGCCCCAGCATTTT.

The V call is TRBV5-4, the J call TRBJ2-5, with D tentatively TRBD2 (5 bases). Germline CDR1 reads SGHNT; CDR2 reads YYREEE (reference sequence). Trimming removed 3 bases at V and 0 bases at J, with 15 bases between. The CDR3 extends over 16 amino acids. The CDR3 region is CASSSGILVNQETQYF. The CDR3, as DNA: TGTGCCAGCAGCTCGGGAATCCTAGTTAACCAAGAGACCCAGTACTTC.